This T cell receptor beta chain was sequenced during a study of radiotherapy plus CTLA-4 blockade in lung cancer (dated by TCRdb to the late 2010s). Describing the broader study: Objective responses were observed in around 20% of enrolled patients, and disease control was achieved in 25% to 35%.

Summary of the overall study and its limitations: After treatment with radiotherapy and ipilimumab, TCR clones that originated in tumors expanded in peripheral blood. Early dynamic changes in blood T cell clones, together with increased serum interferon-beta after radiation, were reported as the strongest predictors of response.

The library was prepared using the immunoSEQ multiplex PCR assay. TCRdb took this table from immuneACCESS and kept in-frame rearrangements with V and J called. Such tables lack part of the clones; where checked against another copy, unresolved V genes explain under half of the gap, and the rest is unexplained. In all, the sample holds 35,000 to 50,000 clones, and roughly 67% of those were seen once. More than 20% of the sample belongs to the ten largest clones. Turning to this clone: Its antigen is not yet known. No qualities accompany the bases; no much larger clone lies one base away.

The cysteine opens and the phenylalanine closes a CDR3 of 15 amino acids. CDR3 DNA is the only sequence kept; it has 45 bases, read in frame from the first base. The CDR1 and CDR2 encoded by the germline V gene are SGHDT and YYEEEE. The V end gives up 2 bases and the J end 6 bases, leaving 7 bases in the junction not matched to a gene. Focal radiation therapy combined with CTLA-4 blockade (ipilimumab) was tested in patients with chemo-refractory metastatic non-small-cell lung cancer. This sequence uses TRBV5-6 and TRBJ1-1, with 10 bases aligning to TRBD1. This sequence originates from a human donor with non-small cell lung cancer who had a partial response to radiotherapy plus ipilimumab. The source was peripheral blood, collected from a patient treated with radiotherapy plus ipilimumab. The CDR3 region has the sequence CASSFRTGGISEAFF. The DNA sequence is given as TGTGCCAGCAGCTTCCGGACAGGGGGGATATCTGAAGCTTTCTTT.